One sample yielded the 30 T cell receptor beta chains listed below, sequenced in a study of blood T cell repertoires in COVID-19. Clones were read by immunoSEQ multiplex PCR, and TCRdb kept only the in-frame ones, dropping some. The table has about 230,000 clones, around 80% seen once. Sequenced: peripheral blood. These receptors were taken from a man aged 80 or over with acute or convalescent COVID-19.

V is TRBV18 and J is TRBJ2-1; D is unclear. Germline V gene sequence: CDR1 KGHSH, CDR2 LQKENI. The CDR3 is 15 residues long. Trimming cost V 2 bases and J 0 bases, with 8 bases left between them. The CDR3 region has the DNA TGTGCCAGCTCACCATTACTTAGCTCCTACAATGAGCAGTTCTTC. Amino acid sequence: CASSPLLSSYNEQFF.

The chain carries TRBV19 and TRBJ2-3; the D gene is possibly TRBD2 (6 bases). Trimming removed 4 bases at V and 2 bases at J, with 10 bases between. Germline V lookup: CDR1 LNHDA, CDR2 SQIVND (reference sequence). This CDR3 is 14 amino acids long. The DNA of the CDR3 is TGTGCCAGTAGTACCGGAGGGCACACAGATACGCAGTATTTT. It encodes CASSTGGHTDTQYF.

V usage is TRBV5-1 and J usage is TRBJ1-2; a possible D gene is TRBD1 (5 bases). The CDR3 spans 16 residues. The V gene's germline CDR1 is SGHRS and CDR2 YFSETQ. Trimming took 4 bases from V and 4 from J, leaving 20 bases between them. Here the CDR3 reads CASSQGLGQESYGYTF. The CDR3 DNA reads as TGCGCCAGCAGCCAGGGTTTAGGGCAGGAGTCCTATGGCTACACCTTC.

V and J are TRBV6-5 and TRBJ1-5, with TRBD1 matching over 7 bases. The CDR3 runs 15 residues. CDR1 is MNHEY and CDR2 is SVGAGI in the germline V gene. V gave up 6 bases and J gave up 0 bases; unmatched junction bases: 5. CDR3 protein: CASRRGQDSNQPQHF. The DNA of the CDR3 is TGTGCCAGCAGGAGAGGACAGGATAGCAATCAGCCCCAGCATTTT.

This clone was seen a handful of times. The CDR3 loop is CATPRSGRTGSTIAKNIQYF. The CDR3 DNA reads as TGTGCCACCCCCCGTTCGGGGAGGACAGGATCCACTATAGCCAAAAACATTCAGTACTTC. V and J are TRBV19 and TRBJ2-4; D is possibly TRBD1 (7 bases). V was pared by 10 bases and J by 0 bases, with 31 bases between. The CDR3 contains 20 residues. Germline V gene lookup returns CDR1 LNHDA and CDR2 SQIVND (reference sequence).

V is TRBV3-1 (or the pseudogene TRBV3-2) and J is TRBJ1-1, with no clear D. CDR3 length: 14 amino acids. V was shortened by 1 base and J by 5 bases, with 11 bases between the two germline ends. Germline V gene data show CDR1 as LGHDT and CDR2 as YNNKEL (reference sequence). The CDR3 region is CASSQGTPGTEAFF. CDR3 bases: TGTGCCAGCAGCCAAGGAACTCCGGGGACTGAAGCTTTCTTT.

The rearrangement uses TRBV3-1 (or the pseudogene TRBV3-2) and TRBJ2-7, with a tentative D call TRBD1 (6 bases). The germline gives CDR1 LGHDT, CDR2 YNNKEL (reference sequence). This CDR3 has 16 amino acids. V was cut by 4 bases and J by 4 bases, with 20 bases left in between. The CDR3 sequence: CASSPLTGVRLYEQYF. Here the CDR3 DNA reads TGTGCCAGCAGCCCCCTGACAGGCGTCCGGTTGTACGAGCAGTACTTC.

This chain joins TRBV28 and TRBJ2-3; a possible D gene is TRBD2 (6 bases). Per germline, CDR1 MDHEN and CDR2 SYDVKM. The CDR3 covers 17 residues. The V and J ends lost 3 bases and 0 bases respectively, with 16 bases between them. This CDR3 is CASSFFDGGESTDTQYF. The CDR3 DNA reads TGTGCCAGCAGTTTTTTTGATGGCGGGGAGAGCACAGATACGCAGTATTTT.

The CDR3 sequence is CASSIARGATGELFF. In nucleotides, the CDR3 is TGTGCCAGTAGTATAGCCAGGGGTGCCACCGGGGAGCTGTTTTTT. The rearrangement uses TRBV19 and TRBJ2-2; a weak D match, TRBD1 (6 bases). CDR3 length: 15 amino acids. Germline values: CDR1 LNHDA, CDR2 SQIVND (reference sequence). The V end was cut by 1 base, the J end by 4 bases, with 10 bases between.

The CDR3 is CATSLAGVYTGELFF. In DNA form, the CDR3 reads TGTGCCACGTCACTAGCGGGAGTTTATACCGGGGAGCTGTTTTTT. This chain connects TRBV27 to TRBJ2-2; 11 bases fit TRBD2. V was clipped by 10 bases and J by 5 bases; unmatched bases: 9. This CDR3 contains 15 residues. CDR1 is MNHEY and CDR2 is SMNVEV in the germline V gene (reference sequence).

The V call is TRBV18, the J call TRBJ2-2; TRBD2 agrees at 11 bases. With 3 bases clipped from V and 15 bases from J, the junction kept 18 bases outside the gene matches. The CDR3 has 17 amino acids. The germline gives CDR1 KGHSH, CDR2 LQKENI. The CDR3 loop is CASSPSLAGVPSTGVFF. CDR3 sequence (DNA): TGTGCCAGCTCACCGTCACTAGCGGGAGTGCCATCCACGGGGGTGTTTTTT.

CDR3 nucleotide sequence: TGTGCCAGCGCAGGGGGTAATTCACCCCTCCACTTT. Translation gives CASAGGNSPLHF. This sequence joins TRBV6-5 and TRBJ1-6; TRBD1 aligns across 7 bases. This CDR3 has 12 amino acids. V lost 8 bases and J lost 6; bases outside the gene matches: 1. Looked up from germline, CDR1 is MNHEY and CDR2 is SVGAGI.

The CDR3 protein is CASSLEGRTSGSTDTQYF. CDR3 DNA sequence: TGTGCCAGCAGCTTAGAGGGGCGTACTAGCGGAAGCACAGATACGCAGTATTTT. The chain employs TRBV11-2 and TRBJ2-3; 8 nucleotides match TRBD2. Germline CDR1 is SGHAT and CDR2 is FQNNGV. This CDR3 comprises 18 residues. The J segment lost 0 bases and the V segment lost 0 bases, leaving 8 bases of the junction unmatched.

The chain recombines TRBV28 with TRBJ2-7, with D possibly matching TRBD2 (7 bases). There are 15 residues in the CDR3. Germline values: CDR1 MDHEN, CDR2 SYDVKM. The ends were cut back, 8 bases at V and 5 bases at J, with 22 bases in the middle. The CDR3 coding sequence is TGTGCCAGCTCCCCTGCGGGGGCGCGAGAGCACGAGCAGTACTTC. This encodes CASSPAGAREHEQYF. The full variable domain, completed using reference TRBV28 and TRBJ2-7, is DVKVTQSSRYLVKRTGEKVFLECVQDMDHENMFWYRQDPGLGLRLIYFSYDVKMKEKGDIPEGYSVSREKKERFSLILESASTNQTSMYLCASSPAGAREHEQYFGPGTRLTVT.

The CDR3 bases are TGTGCCAGTAGTATATTGACAGGGAGCTCCTACGAGCAGTACTTC. This codes for CASSILTGSSYEQYF. The chain carries TRBV19 and TRBJ2-7; 7 bases fit TRBD1. This CDR3 is built from 15 residues. J gave up 0 bases and V 2 bases, and 4 bases lay outside the gene matches. Germline CDR1 is LNHDA and CDR2 is SQIVND (reference sequence).

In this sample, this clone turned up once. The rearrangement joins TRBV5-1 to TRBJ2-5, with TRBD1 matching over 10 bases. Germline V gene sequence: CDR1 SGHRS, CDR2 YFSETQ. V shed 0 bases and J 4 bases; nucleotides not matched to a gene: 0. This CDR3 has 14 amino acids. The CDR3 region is CASSLGDRGETQYF. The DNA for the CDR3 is TGCGCCAGCAGCTTGGGGGACAGGGGAGAGACCCAGTACTTC. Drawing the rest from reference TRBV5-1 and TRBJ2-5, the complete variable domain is KAGVTQTPRYLIKTRGQQVTLSCSPISGHRSVSWYQQTPGQGLQFLFEYFSETQRNKGNFPGRFSGRQFSNSRSEMNVSTLELGDSALYLCASSLGDRGETQYFGPGTRLLVL.

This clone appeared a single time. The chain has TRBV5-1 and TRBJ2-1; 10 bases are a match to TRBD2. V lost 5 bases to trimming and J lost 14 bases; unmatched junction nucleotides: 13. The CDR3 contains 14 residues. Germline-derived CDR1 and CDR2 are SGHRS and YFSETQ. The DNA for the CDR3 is TGCGCCAGCAGTGTCCCTAGCGGGAGCAGTTCTGAGTTCTTC. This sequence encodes CASSVPSGSSSEFF. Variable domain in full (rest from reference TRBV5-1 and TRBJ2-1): KAGVTQTPRYLIKTRGQQVTLSCSPISGHRSVSWYQQTPGQGLQFLFEYFSETQRNKGNFPGRFSGRQFSNSRSEMNVSTLELGDSALYLCASSVPSGSSSEFFGPGTRLTVL.

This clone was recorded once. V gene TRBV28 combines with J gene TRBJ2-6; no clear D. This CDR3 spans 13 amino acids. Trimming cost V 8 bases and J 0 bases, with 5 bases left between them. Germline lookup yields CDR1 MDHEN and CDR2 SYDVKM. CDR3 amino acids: CASLNSGANVLTF. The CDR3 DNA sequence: TGTGCCAGCCTTAACTCTGGGGCCAACGTCCTGACTTTC.

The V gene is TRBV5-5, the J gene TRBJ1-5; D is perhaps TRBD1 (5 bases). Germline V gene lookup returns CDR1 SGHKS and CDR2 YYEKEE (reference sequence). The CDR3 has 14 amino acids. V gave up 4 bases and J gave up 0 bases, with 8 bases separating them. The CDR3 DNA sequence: TGTGCCAGCAGCCGACAGTATAGCAATCAGCCCCAGCATTTT. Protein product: CASSRQYSNQPQHF.

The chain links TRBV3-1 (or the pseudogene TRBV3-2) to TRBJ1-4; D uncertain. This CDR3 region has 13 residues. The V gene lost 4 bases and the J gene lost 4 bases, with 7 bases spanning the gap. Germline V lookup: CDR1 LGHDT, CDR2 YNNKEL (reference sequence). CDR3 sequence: CASSPTVNEKLFF. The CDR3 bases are TGTGCCAGCAGCCCCACAGTTAATGAAAAACTGTTTTTT.

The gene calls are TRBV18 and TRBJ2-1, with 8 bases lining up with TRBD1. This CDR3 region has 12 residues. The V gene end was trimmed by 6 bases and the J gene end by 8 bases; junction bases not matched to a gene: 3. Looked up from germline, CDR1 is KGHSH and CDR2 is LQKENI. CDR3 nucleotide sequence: TGTGCCAGCTCTCCAGGGGGCGATGAGCAGTTCTTC. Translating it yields CASSPGGDEQFF.

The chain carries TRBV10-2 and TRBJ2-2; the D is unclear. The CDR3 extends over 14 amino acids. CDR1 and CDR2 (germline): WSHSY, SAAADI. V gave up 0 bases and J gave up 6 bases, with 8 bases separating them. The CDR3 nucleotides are TGCGCCAGCAGTGAGTCGTCTTTCGCCGGGGAGCTGTTTTTT. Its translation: CASSESSFAGELFF.

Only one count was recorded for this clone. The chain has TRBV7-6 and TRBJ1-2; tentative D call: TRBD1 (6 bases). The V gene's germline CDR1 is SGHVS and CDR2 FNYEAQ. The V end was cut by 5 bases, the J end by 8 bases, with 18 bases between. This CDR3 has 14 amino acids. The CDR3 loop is CASSAPGGGAGYTF. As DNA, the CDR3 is TGTGCCAGCAGCGCCCCGGGGGGGGGCGCCGGCTACACCTTC.

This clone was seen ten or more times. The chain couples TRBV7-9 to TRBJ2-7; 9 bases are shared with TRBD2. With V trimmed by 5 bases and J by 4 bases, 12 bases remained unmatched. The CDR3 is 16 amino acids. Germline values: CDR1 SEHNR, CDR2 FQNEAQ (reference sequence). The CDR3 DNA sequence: TGTGCCAGCAGCCCAGCGGGAGGAACAGGTACATACGAGCAGTACTTC. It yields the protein CASSPAGGTGTYEQYF.

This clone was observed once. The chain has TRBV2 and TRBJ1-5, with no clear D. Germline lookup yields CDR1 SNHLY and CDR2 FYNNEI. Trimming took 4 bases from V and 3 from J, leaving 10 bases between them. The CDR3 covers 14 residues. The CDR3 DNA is TGTGCCAGCAGTGCTGCGCCCTACAATCAGCCCCAGCATTTT. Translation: CASSAAPYNQPQHF.

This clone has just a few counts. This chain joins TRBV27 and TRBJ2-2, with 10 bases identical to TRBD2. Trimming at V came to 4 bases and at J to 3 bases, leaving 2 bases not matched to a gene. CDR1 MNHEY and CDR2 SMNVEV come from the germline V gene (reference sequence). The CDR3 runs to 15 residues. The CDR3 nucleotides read TGTGCCAGCAGTTCGCTAGCGGGAGACACCGGGGAGCTGTTTTTT. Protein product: CASSSLAGDTGELFF.

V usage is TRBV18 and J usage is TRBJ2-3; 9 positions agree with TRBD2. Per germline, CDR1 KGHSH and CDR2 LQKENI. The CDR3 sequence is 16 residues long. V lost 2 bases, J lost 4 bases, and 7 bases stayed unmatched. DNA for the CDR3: TGTGCCAGCTCACCATCTCGCGGGGGGGCGGCAGATACGCAGTATTTT. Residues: CASSPSRGGAADTQYF.

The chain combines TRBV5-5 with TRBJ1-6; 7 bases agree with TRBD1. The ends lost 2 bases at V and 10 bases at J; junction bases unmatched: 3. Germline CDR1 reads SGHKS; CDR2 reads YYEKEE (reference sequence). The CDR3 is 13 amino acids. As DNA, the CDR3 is TGTGCCAGCAGCTTCCAGGGACAGTCACCCCTCCACTTT. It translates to CASSFQGQSPLHF. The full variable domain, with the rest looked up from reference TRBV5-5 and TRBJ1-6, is DAGVTQSPTHLIKTRGQQVTLRCSPISGHKSVSWYQQVLGQGPQFIFQYYEKEERGRGNFPDRFSARQFPNYSSELNVNALLLGDSALYLCASSFQGQSPLHFGNGTRLTVT.

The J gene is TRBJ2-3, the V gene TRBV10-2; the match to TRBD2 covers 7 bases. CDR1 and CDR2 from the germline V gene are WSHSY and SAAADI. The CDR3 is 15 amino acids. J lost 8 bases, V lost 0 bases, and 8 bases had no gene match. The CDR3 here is CASSESAGVTGTQYF. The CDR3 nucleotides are TGCGCCAGCAGTGAGTCCGCGGGAGTAACGGGTACGCAGTATTTT.

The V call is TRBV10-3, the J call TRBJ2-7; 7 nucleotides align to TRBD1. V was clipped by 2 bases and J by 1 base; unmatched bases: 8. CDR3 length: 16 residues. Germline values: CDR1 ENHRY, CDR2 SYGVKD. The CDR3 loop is CAISEMGQIKSYEQYF. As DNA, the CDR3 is TGTGCCATCAGTGAGATGGGACAGATAAAATCCTACGAGCAGTACTTC.